This is a list of T cell receptor beta chains from one sample in a study of graft-versus-host responses after intestinal transplantation. Assay used: immunoSEQ multiplex PCR; TCRdb lists only in-frame clones, some missing. The sample yields approximately 63,000 clones, around 92% seen once. These receptors are not linked to any known antigen. The starting material was unstimulated CD4+ T cells sorted from spleen or lymph node cells, obtained before transplant. The receptors here all came from a human donor who was the organ donor for an intestinal transplant. Each CDR3 is given with its conserved first and last residue. D genes are given only for firm matches. A row's size may be missing; if present it is once, few, many or a size class.

TRBJ1-1 TRBV29-1 . . TGCAGCGCCGTGGATCTGCGGGGGGGCACTGAAGCTTTCTTT CSAVDLRGGTEAFF
TRBJ2-2 TRBV5-4 . . TGTGCCAGCAGCTTGGCCAGGGGGGTTACCGGGGAGCTGTTTTTT CASSLARGVTGELFF
TRBJ2-7 TRBV2 . . TGTGCCAGCAGTGACGAACTTCCACCTGCCGAGCAGTACTTC CASSDELPPAEQYF
TRBJ2-2 TRBV4-3 few TRBD2 TGCGCCAGCAGCCAAGCCGCCCTTTCTCCTAGCGGAAGAACCGGGGAGCTGTTTTTT CASSQAALSPSGRTGELFF
TRBJ2-5 TRBV6-5 . . TGTGCCAGCAAGGGGCCGACCCCTACCGAGACCCAGTACTTC CASKGPTPTETQYF
TRBJ1-5 TRBV5-6 . . TGTGCCAGCAGCTTAGGAGGGCTCTATGGTCAGCCCCAGCATTTT CASSLGGLYGQPQHF
TRBJ2-1 TRBV7-2 . TRBD2 TGTGCCAGCAGCTTAGTACTAGCGGGGGGAAGGGAGCAGTTCTTC CASSLVLAGGREQFF
TRBJ2-5 TRBV18 once . TGTGCCAGCTCACCATCGACAGCAGTGACCCAGTACTTC CASSPSTAVTQYF
TRBJ1-3 TRBV18 . . TGTGCCAGCTCACCACCGTCAGGGGCTGGAAACACCATATATTTT CASSPPSGAGNTIYF
TRBJ2-1 TRBV6-6 . TRBD2 TGTGCCAGCAGTTATGCGGGGGAACACAATGAGCAGTTCTTC CASSYAGEHNEQFF
TRBJ1-2 TRBV5-3 once . TGTGCCAGAAGCCCCAAGGCCCCGGGCCGCATCCTTTACTATAGCTACACCTTC CARSPKAPGRILYYSYTF
TRBJ2-4 TRBV11-3 . . TGTGCCAGCAGCTTGGGAGGGGGCGAAAACATTCAGTACTTC CASSLGGGENIQYF